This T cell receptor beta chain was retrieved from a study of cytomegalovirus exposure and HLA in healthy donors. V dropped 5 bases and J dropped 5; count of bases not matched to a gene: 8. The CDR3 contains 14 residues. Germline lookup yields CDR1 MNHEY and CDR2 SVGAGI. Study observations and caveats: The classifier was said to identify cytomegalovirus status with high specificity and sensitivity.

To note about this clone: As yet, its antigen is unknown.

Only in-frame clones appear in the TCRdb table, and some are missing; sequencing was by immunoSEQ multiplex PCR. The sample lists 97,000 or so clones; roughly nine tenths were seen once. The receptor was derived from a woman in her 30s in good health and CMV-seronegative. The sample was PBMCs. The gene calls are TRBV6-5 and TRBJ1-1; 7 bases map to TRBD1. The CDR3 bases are TGTGCCAGCAGTCTTCAGGGGACAGAAACTGAAGCTTTCTTT. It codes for CASSLQGTETEAFF.